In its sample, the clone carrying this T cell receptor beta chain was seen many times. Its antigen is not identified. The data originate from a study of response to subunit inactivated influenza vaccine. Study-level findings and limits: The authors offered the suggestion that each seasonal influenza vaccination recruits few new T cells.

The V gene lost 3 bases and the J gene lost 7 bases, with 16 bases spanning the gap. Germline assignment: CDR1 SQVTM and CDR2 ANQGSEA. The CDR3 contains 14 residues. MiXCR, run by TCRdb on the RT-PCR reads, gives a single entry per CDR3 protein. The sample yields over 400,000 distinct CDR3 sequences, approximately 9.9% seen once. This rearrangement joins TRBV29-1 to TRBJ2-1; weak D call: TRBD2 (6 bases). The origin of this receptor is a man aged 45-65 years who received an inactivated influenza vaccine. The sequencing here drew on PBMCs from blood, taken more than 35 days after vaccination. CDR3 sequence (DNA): TGCAGCGTTGATGGGTGGGAGGTGTCGAATGAGCAGTTCTTC. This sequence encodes CSVDGWEVSNEQFF.